Listed below are T cell receptor beta chains from one sample, sequenced in a study of blood T cell repertoires in COVID-19. Some clones are missing from TCRdb's copy, which holds only in-frame ones; the method was immunoSEQ multiplex PCR. This table holds around 250,000 clones, about 83% found once. Material for sequencing was peripheral blood. These receptors were collected from a young man who had recovered from COVID-19. CDR3s include the opening cysteine and the closing phenylalanine or tryptophan. A D gene is named only where the DNA matches it firmly. Size tells how often a clone was seen (once, few, many) or the class of an expanded clone, and some rows leave it out.

NA,TRBJ1-5,TRBV6-2/TRBV6-3,NA,CASSRIEQPQHF,TGTGCCAGCAGTCGTATCGAGCAGCCCCAGCATTTT
TRBD1,TRBJ1-2,TRBV4-1,NA,CASSQVGQEADGYTF,TGCGCCAGCAGCCAAGTGGGACAGGAGGCGGATGGCTACACCTTC
TRBD1,TRBJ1-5,TRBV7-6,NA,CASSATGDSANQPQHF,TGTGCCAGCAGCGCAACCGGGGACAGTGCAAATCAGCCCCAGCATTTT
TRBD2,TRBJ2-3,TRBV11-2,NA,CASSLRRGLSTDTQYF,TGTGCCAGCAGCTTACGGAGGGGACTAAGCACAGATACGCAGTATTTT
TRBD1,TRBJ1-2,TRBV7-9,once,CASSGDREANYGYTF,TGTGCCAGCAGCGGGGACAGGGAGGCTAACTATGGCTACACCTTC
NA,TRBJ2-2,TRBV11-2,NA,CASSQAPGTPSTTGELFF,TGTGCCAGCAGCCAAGCGCCGGGGACTCCTAGTACCACCGGGGAGCTGTTTTTT
NA,TRBJ2-5,TRBV28,NA,CASSLRSPETQYF,TGTGCCAGCAGTTTAAGGAGTCCCGAGACCCAGTACTTC
TRBD2,TRBJ2-3,TRBV5-1,NA,CASFPTPGGATDTQYF,TGCGCCAGCTTTCCCACCCCGGGAGGGGCGACCGATACGCAGTATTTT
NA,TRBJ1-6,TRBV4-2,NA,CASAEGTAGDSPLHF,TGTGCCAGCGCCGAAGGGACGGCAGGGGATTCACCCCTCCACTTT
NA,TRBJ2-1,TRBV12-3/TRBV12-4,NA,CASRGSSYNEQFF,TGTGCCAGCCGAGGGAGCTCCTACAATGAGCAGTTCTTC
NA,TRBJ2-3,TRBV6-4,once,CASRTEGHRPDTQYF,TGTGCCAGCCGAACAGAGGGACACCGTCCAGATACGCAGTATTTT
NA,TRBJ2-3,TRBV3-1/TRBV3-2,few,CASSQDEYGTQYF,TGTGCCAGCAGCCAAGATGAGTACGGGACGCAGTATTTT
NA,TRBJ2-5,TRBV2,NA,CASSEQVETQYF,TGTGCCAGCAGTGAGCAGGTTGAGACCCAGTACTTC
TRBD2,TRBJ2-5,TRBV4-1,NA,CASSQRRVGGGAETQYF,TGCGCCAGCAGCCAACGGCGCGTTGGCGGGGGGGCCGAGACCCAGTACTTC
TRBD1,TRBJ1-1,TRBV6-4,NA,CARGQEENTEAFF,TGTGCCCGCGGACAGGAGGAGAACACTGAAGCTTTCTTT
TRBD2,TRBJ2-5,TRBV7-2,NA,CASSLDSSGGAGETQYF,TGTGCCAGCAGCTTAGATTCTAGCGGGGGGGCTGGGGAGACCCAGTACTTC
TRBD1,TRBJ1-2,TRBV6-5,NA,CASRKQGNDGYTF,TGTGCCAGCAGAAAACAGGGGAATGATGGCTACACCTTC
NA,TRBJ1-6,TRBV18,NA,CASSPAAGAQFYNSPLHF,TGTGCCAGCTCACCGGCGGCAGGGGCGCAATTTTATAATTCACCCCTCCACTTT
NA,TRBJ1-6,TRBV11-1,NA,CASRVGQYNSPLHF,TGTGCCAGCCGGGTCGGACAGTATAATTCACCCCTCCACTTT
NA,TRBJ1-5,TRBV5-8,once,CASSRRGAGNQPQHF,TGTGCCAGCAGCCGACGTGGTGCCGGGAATCAGCCCCAGCATTTT
NA,TRBJ2-2,TRBV27,NA,CASTVGRSSGELFF,TGTGCCAGCACCGTGGGTAGGAGCTCCGGGGAGCTGTTTTTT
TRBD1,TRBJ2-7,TRBV18,NA,CASSPGTDFGQYF,TGTGCCAGCTCACCAGGGACAGATTTCGGGCAGTACTTC
NA,TRBJ1-3,TRBV6-5,NA,CASGVGQIGNTIYF,TGTGCCAGCGGCGTAGGACAGATTGGAAACACCATATATTTT
TRBD1,TRBJ2-6,TRBV15,NA,CATSRDSTGGSSGANVLTF,TGTGCCACCAGCAGAGATTCGACAGGGGGCTCATCTGGGGCCAACGTCCTGACTTTC
NA,TRBJ2-7,TRBV7-9,NA,CASSFRPRAGEQYF,TGTGCCAGCAGCTTCCGCCCCAGGGCAGGCGAGCAGTACTTC
TRBD1,TRBJ2-1,TRBV7-3,NA,CASSGTGGFNEQFF,TGTGCCAGCAGTGGGACAGGGGGCTTCAATGAGCAGTTCTTC
TRBD1,TRBJ2-5,TRBV19,NA,CASSNGQGLPETQYF,TGTGCCAGTAGTAATGGACAGGGGCTCCCAGAGACCCAGTACTTC
TRBD1,TRBJ2-3,TRBV6-6,NA,CASSPELTGTGITDTQYF,TGTGCCAGCAGTCCCGAACTGACCGGGACAGGTATCACAGATACGCAGTATTTT
TRBD2,TRBJ2-3,TRBV2,NA,CASRTSGGTDTQYF,TGTGCCAGCAGGACTAGCGGGGGCACAGATACGCAGTATTTT
TRBD2,TRBJ2-3,TRBV11-2,NA,CASSSLAGVTDTQYF,TGTGCCAGCAGCTCCCTAGCGGGGGTCACAGATACGCAGTATTTT
TRBD1,TRBJ2-2,TRBV7-9,NA,CASSEAGTVVPGELFF,TGTGCCAGCAGCGAAGCCGGGACAGTGGTCCCCGGGGAGCTGTTTTTT
NA,TRBJ1-2,TRBV7-6,NA,CASSLDGTGGYTF,TGTGCCAGCAGCTTAGACGGGACTGGTGGCTACACCTTC
NA,TRBJ1-3,TRBV21-1,NA,CASSCQGLSGNTIYF,TGTGCCAGCTCCTGCCAGGGGTTATCTGGAAACACCATATATTTT
NA,TRBJ1-1,TRBV3-1/TRBV3-2,NA,CASSQGDWIRRGTEAFF,TGTGCCAGCAGCCAGGGTGACTGGATACGACGGGGCACTGAAGCTTTCTTT
NA,TRBJ2-1,TRBV7-9,NA,CASSPTRGGVGFF,TGTGCCAGCAGCCCGACTAGGGGGGGGGTTGGGTTCTTC
TRBD1,TRBJ1-5,TRBV12-3/TRBV12-4,many,CASNRGNSQPQHF,TGTGCCAGCAACAGGGGTAACAGTCAGCCCCAGCATTTT
NA,TRBJ2-1,TRBV28,NA,CATRGRAHEQFF,TGTGCCACCCGAGGCAGGGCCCATGAGCAGTTCTTC
NA,TRBJ1-6,TRBV3-1/TRBV3-2,many,CASSQGASYNSPLHF,TGTGCCAGCAGCCAAGGGGCCTCCTATAATTCACCCCTCCACTTT
TRBD1,TRBJ2-7,TRBV2,NA,CASSVRTGRVQEQYF,TGTGCCAGCAGTGTCAGGACAGGTAGGGTTCAGGAGCAGTACTTC
NA,TRBJ2-3,TRBV9,NA,CASSPRQGPTDTQYF,TGTGCCAGCAGCCCCCGGCAGGGCCCCACAGATACGCAGTATTTT
TRBD1,TRBJ1-6,TRBV6-5,NA,CASSRDRGISPLHF,TGTGCCAGCAGTAGGGACAGGGGGATATCACCCCTCCACTTT
TRBD2,TRBJ2-1,TRBV11-1,NA,CASSLRSGAYNEQFF,TGTGCCAGCAGCTTACGTAGCGGGGCCTACAATGAGCAGTTCTTC
NA,TRBJ1-3,TRBV5-1,NA,CASSLAGKYSGNTIYF,TGCGCCAGCAGCTTGGCGGGGAAATACTCTGGAAACACCATATATTTT
TRBD1,TRBJ2-6,TRBV18,NA,CASSPQGVPGANVLTF,TGTGCCAGCTCCCCCCAGGGGGTCCCTGGGGCCAACGTCCTGACTTTC
NA,TRBJ1-2,TRBV25-1,NA,CASSENPTNRGSNYGYTF,TGTGCCAGCAGTGAGAACCCGACAAACCGGGGGTCTAACTATGGCTACACCTTC
NA,TRBJ1-1,TRBV12-5,few,CASGLVQGTEAFF,TGTGCTAGTGGTTTGGTACAGGGCACTGAAGCTTTCTTT
NA,TRBJ2-5,TRBV4-1,NA,CASSPPGILETQYF,TGCGCCAGCAGCCCCCCGGGGATTTTGGAGACCCAGTACTTC
NA,TRBJ1-1,TRBV20-1,NA,CRSVRNTEAFF,TGCAGGTCCGTTAGGAACACTGAAGCTTTCTTT